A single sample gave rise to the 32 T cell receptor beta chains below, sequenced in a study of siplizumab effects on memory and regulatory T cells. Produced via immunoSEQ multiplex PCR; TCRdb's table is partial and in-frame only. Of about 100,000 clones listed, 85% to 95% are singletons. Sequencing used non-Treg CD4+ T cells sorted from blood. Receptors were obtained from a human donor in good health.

CDR3 loop: CASSDFPMNTEAFF. The DNA for the CDR3 is TGTGCCAGCAGTGATTTTCCGATGAACACTGAAGCTTTCTTT. The genes are TRBV6-1 and TRBJ1-1; no reliable D call. CDR3 length equals 14 residues. Per germline, CDR1 MNHNS and CDR2 SASEGT. The V gene lost 3 bases and the J gene lost 0 bases, with 8 bases spanning the gap.

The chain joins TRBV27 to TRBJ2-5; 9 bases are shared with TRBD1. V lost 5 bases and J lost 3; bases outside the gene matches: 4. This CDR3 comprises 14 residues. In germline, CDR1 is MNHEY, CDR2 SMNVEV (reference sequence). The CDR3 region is CASSPRDREETQYF. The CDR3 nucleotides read TGTGCCAGCAGTCCGAGGGACAGGGAAGAGACCCAGTACTTC.

The CDR3 loop reads CASSSGETQYF. As DNA, the CDR3 is TGTGCCAGCAGCTCAGGAGAGACCCAGTACTTC. The rearrangement links TRBV7-9 to TRBJ2-5, with unresolved D. The CDR3 has 11 residues. From germline, CDR1 is SEHNR and CDR2 FQNEAQ (reference sequence). Trimming removed 4 bases from V and 4 bases from J, with 4 bases in between.

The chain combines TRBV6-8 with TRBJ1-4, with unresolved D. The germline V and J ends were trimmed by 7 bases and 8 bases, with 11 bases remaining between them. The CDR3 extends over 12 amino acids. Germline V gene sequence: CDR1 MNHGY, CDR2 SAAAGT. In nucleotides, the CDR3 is TGTGCCAGCAATAGAGGTGAAGAAAAACTGTTTTTT. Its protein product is CASNRGEEKLFF.

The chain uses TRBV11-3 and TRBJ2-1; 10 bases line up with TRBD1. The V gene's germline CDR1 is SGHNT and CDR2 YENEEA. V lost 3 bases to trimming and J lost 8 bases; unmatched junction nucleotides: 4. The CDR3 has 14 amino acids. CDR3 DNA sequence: TGTGCCAGCAGCTTGGGACAGGGGATAGATGAGCAGTTCTTC. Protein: CASSLGQGIDEQFF.

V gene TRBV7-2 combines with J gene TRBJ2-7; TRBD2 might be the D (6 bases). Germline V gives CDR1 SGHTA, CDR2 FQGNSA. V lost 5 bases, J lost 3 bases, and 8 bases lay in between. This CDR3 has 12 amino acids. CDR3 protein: CASSRDFYEQYF. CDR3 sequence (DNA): TGTGCCAGCAGCCGGGACTTCTACGAGCAGTACTTC.

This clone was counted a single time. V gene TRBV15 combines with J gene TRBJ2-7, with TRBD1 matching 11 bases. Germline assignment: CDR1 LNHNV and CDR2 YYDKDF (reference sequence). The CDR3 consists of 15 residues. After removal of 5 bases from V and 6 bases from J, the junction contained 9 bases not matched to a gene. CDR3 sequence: CATSFRTGGSGEQYF. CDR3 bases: TGTGCCACCAGCTTTCGGACAGGGGGCTCGGGCGAGCAGTACTTC.

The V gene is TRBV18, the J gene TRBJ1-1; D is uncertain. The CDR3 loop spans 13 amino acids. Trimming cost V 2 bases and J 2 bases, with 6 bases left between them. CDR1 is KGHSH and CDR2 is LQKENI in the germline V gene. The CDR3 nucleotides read TGTGCCAGCTCACCAGCCTTCAACACTGAAGCTTTCTTT. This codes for CASSPAFNTEAFF.

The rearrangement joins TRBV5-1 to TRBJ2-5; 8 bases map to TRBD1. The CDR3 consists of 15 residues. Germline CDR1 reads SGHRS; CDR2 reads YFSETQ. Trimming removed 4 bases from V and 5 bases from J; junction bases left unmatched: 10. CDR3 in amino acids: CASSTGQGIPETQYF. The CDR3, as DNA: TGCGCCAGCAGCACCGGACAGGGCATTCCGGAGACCCAGTACTTC.

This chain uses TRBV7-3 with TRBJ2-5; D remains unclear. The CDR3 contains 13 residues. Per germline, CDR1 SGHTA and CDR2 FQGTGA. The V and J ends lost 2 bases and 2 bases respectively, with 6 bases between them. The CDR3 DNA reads TGTGCCAGCAGCTTACTGGGACAAGAGACCCAGTACTTC. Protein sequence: CASSLLGQETQYF.

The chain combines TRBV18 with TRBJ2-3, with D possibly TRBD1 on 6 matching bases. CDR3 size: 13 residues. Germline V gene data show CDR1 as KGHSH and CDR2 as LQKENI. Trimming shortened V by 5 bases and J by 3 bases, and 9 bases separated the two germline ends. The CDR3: CASSSGATDTQYF. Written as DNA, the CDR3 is TGTGCCAGCTCATCAGGGGCAACAGATACGCAGTATTTT.

CDR3 amino acids: CASSPVEGLDTQYF. The CDR3 coding sequence is TGTGCCAGCAGCCCCGTAGAGGGTCTGGATACGCAGTATTTT. The rearrangement uses TRBV7-2 and TRBJ2-3; TRBD2 might be the D (5 bases). The CDR3 contains 14 residues. Germline CDR1 and CDR2: SGHTA and FQGNSA. Trimming shortened V by 5 bases and J by 6 bases, and 15 bases separated the two germline ends.

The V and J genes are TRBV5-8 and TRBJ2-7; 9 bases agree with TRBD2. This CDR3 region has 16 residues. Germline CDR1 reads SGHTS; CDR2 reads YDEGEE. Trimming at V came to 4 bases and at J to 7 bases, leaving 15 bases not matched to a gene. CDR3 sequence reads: CASSQFSGTSSREQYF. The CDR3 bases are TGTGCCAGCAGCCAGTTTTCCGGGACTAGCTCACGGGAGCAGTACTTC.

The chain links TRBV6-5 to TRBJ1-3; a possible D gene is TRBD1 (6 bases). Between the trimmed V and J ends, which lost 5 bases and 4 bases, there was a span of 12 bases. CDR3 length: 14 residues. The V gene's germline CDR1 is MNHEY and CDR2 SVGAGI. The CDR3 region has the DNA TGTGCCAGCAGTATGGGACACGGGGGAAACACCATATATTTT. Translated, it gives CASSMGHGGNTIYF.

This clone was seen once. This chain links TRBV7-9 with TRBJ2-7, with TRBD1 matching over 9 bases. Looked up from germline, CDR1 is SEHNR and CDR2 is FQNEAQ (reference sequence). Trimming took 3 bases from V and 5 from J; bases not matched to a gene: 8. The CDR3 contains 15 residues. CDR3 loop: CASSFSWDRANEQYF. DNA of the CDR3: TGTGCCAGCAGCTTCTCTTGGGACAGGGCGAACGAGCAGTACTTC.

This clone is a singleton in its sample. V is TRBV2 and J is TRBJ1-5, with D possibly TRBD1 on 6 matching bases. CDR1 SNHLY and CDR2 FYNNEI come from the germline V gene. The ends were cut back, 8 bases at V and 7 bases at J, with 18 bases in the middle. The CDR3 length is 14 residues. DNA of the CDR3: TGTGCCAGCGTTGGGGGCAGGATCGGGCAGCCCCAGCATTTT. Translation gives CASVGGRIGQPQHF.

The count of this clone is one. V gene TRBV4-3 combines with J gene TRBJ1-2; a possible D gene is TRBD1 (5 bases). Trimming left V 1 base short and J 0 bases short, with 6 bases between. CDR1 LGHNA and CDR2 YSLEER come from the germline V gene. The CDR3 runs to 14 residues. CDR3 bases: TGCGCCAGCAGCCAAGGCAGGGCTAACTATGGCTACACCTTC. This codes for CASSQGRANYGYTF.

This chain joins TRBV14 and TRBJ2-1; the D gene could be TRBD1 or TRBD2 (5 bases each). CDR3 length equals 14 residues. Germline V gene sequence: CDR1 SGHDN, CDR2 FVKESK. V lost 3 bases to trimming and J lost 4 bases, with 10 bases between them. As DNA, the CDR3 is TGTGCCAGCAGCCAGGGACCCTGGTACAATGAGCAGTTCTTC. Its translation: CASSQGPWYNEQFF.

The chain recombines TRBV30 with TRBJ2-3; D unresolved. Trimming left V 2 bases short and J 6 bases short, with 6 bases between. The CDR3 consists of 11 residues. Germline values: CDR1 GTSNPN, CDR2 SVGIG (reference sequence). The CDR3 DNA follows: TGTGCCTGGAGTATTGGGGATACGCAGTATTTT. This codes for CAWSIGDTQYF.

The CDR3 region is CARSLNDSPLYGYTF. The CDR3 nucleotides are TGTGCCAGAAGCCTCAACGACAGCCCCCTCTATGGCTACACCTTC. The chain is built from TRBV5-3 and TRBJ1-2; D might be TRBD1 (5 bases). TRBV5-3 is reported as an ORF; its role is uncertain. V lost 4 bases and J lost 4, with 17 bases in between. CDR3 length equals 15 residues.

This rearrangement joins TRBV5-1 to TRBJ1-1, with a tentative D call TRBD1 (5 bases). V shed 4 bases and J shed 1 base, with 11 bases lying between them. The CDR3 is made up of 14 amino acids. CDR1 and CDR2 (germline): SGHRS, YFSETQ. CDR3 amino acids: CASSLGPSNTEAFF. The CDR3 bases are TGCGCCAGCAGCCTGGGACCGTCGAACACTGAAGCTTTCTTT.

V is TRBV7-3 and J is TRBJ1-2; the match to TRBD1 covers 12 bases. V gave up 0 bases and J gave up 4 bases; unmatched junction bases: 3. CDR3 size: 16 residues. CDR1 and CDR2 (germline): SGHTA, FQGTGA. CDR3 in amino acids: CASSLTGTGGSYGYTF. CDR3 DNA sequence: TGTGCCAGCAGCTTAACGGGGACAGGGGGCTCCTATGGCTACACCTTC.

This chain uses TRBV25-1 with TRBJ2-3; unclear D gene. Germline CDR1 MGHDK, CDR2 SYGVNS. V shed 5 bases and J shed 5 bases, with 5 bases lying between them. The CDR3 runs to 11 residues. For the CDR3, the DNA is TGTGCCAGCAGTATAATAGATACGCAGTATTTT. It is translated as CASSIIDTQYF.

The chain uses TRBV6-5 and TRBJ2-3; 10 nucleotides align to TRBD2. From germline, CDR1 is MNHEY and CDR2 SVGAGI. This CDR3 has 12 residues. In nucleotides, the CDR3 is TGTGCAACTAGCGGGAAGGCAGATACGCAGTATTTT. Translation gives CATSGKADTQYF.

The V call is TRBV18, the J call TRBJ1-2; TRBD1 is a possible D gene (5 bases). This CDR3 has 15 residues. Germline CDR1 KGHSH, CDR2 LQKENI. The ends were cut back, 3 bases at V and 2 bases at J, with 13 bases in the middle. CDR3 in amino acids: CASSPIRGENYGYTF. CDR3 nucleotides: TGTGCCAGCTCACCTATACGAGGGGAGAACTATGGCTACACCTTC.

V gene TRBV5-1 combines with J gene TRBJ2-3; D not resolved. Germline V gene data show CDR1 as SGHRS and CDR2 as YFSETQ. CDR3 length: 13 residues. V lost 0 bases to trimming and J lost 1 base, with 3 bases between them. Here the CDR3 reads CASSLVGTDTQYF. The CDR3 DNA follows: TGCGCCAGCAGCTTGGTGGGCACAGATACGCAGTATTTT.

The CDR3 is CASSRGTRTDTQYF. CDR3 bases: TGTGCCAGCAGCAGGGGGACCCGCACAGATACGCAGTATTTT. The V and J genes are TRBV6-5 and TRBJ2-3; TRBD1 matches 7 bases. The V gene end was trimmed by 6 bases and the J gene end by 1 base; junction bases not matched to a gene: 4. The CDR3 contains 14 residues. Germline V lookup: CDR1 MNHEY, CDR2 SVGAGI.

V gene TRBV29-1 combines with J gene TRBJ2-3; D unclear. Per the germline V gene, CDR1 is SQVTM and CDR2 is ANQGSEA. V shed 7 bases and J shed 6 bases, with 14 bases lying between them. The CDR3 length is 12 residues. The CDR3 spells CSARPNADTQYF. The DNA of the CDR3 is TGCAGCGCCAGACCAAATGCGGATACGCAGTATTTT.

The CDR3 reads CASSFSGQPLHF. The DNA of the CDR3 is TGTGCCAGCAGCTTTTCAGGGCAACCCCTCCACTTT. This chain uses TRBV7-9 with TRBJ1-6; D perhaps matches TRBD1 (5 bases). CDR3 length: 12 residues. V was trimmed by 3 bases and J by 12 bases, leaving 9 bases between them. Germline V gene data show CDR1 as SEHNR and CDR2 as FQNEAQ (reference sequence).

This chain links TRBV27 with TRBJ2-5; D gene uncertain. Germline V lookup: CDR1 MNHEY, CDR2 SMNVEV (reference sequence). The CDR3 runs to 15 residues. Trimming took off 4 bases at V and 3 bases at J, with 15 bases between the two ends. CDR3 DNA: TGTGCCAGCAGTTCGGCAATTTGGCAGAAAGAGACCCAGTACTTC. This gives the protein CASSSAIWQKETQYF.

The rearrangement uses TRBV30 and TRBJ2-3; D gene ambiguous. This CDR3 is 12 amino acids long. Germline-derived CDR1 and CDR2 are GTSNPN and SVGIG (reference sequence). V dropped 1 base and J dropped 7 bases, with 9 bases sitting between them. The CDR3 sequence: CAWSDTINTQYF. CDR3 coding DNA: TGTGCCTGGAGTGACACAATAAATACGCAGTATTTT.

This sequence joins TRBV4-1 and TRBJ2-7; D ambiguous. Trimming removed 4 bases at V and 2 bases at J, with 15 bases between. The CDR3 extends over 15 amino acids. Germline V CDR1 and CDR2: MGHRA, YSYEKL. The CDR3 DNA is TGCGCCAGCAGCCTATACTTTTTACCCGCCTACGAGCAGTACTTC. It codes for CASSLYFLPAYEQYF.